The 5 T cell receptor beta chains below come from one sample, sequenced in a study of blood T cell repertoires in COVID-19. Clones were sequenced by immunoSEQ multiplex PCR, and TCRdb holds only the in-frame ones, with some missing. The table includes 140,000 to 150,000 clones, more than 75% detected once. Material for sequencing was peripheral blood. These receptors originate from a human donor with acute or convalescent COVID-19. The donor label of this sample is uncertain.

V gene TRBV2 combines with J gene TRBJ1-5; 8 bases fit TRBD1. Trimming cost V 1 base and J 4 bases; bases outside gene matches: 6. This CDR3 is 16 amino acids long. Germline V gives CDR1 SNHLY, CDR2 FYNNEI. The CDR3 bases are TGTGCCAGCAGTGAAGGTGGCAGGGGGCATAATCAGCCCCAGCATTTT. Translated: CASSEGGRGHNQPQHF.

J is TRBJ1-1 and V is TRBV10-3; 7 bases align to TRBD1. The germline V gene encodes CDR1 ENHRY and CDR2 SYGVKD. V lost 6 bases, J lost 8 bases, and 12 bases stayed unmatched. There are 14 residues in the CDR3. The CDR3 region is CAIRDPTGNTEAFF. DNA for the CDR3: TGTGCCATCAGAGACCCGACAGGGAATACCGAAGCTTTCTTT.

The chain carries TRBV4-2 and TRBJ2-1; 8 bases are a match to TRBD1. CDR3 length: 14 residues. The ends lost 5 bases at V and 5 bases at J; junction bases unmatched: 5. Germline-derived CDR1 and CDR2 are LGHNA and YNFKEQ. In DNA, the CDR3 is TGTGCCAGCAGCATACGACAGGGGCACAATGAGCAGTTCTTC. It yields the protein CASSIRQGHNEQFF.

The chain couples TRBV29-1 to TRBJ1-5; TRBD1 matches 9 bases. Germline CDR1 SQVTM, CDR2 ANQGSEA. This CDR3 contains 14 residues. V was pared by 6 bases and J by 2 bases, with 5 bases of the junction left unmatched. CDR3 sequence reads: CSVETGGGNQPQHF. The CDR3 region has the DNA TGCAGCGTCGAGACAGGGGGAGGCAATCAGCCCCAGCATTTT.

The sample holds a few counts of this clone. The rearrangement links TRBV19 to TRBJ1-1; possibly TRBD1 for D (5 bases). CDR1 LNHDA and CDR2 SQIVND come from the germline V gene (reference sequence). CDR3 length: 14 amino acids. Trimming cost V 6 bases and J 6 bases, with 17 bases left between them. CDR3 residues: CASSPGAGIAEAFF. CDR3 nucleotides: TGTGCCAGTAGCCCTGGCGCAGGGATAGCTGAAGCTTTCTTT.